This paragraph covers one T cell receptor (beta chain) sequence. It lacks a known antigen. It has no much larger one-base neighbor in the sample; base qualities were not kept. The treatment or condition label on this specimen signifies: randomized to nivolumab then ipilimumab (arm A) or the reverse (arm B). No trial patient had received prior DNA-damaging chemotherapy. A FACS Aria II flow cytometer was used to sort live CD3+CD8+ cells that were negative for CD19 and CD56 from thawed PBMCs. Samples were obtained from patients with melanoma enrolled in CheckMate 064, a randomized, open-label phase II trial of sequential checkpoint blockade. Peripheral blood mononuclear cells were collected by leukapheresis, purified with Ficoll-Paque, and frozen in human serum with approximately 9.9% DMSO. Right after sorting, the blood CD3+CD8+ cells were verified to be >98% pure, and DNA extraction followed. This sample was taken from a study of sequential checkpoint blockade in melanoma (dated by TCRdb to between 2017 and 2020). In terms of the full investigation: In a 1:1 randomization, patients received either first-line nivolumab then ipilimumab (arm A) or ipilimumab then nivolumab (arm B). Maintenance nivolumab came after both trial sequences. Overall study results and their limits: The response-prediction model combining TCR metrics and mutation burden needs validation in larger, independent patient cohorts.

TCRbeta CDR3 regions were immunosequenced from genomic DNA with the immunoSEQ Assay. Prior to high-throughput sequencing, genomic DNA was amplified by bias-controlled multiplex PCR. Per the source publication's procedure: To quantify the absolute abundance of each unique TCRbeta CDR3 region, the sequences were collapsed and filtered. Clonality, defined as 1 minus Pielou's evenness, was calculated using productive rearrangements only. A previously published method was used to identify clones with significantly greater frequencies in on-treatment samples than in baseline samples. This immuneACCESS table, as held by TCRdb, lists in-frame sequences with V and J called but not all clones. Of the missing ones, under half trace to an unresolved V gene in checked studies; the others have no known cause. The V and J calls and clone size come from that table; D and trimming were worked out from the DNA. This sample holds fewer than 20,000 clones; around 77% were observed only once. Together, the top ten hold around a fifth of the sample.

Trimming accounts for 4 bases at V and 7 bases at J, while the number of junction bases matched to no gene is 19. The germline V gene specifies SGHVS as CDR1 and FQNEAQ as CDR2. The CDR3 sequence holds 17 residues, the cysteine and phenylalanine included. The entry retains the CDR3 DNA only, 51 bases that are in frame from base 1. The receptor chain draws on TRBV7-8 and TRBJ2-7; the junction holds 7 bases that match TRBD1. Here the sequenced sample was CD8+ T cells sorted from blood (inferred from file names), taken from a patient given nivolumab and ipilimumab in sequence. The receptor comes from a human donor with melanoma. The CDR3 loop reads CASSSPWDGRRGPEQYF. The sequenced DNA: TGTGCCAGCAGCTCCCCGTGGGACGGTCGAAGGGGGCCGGAGCAGTACTTC.